What follows is one T cell receptor (beta chain) and its context. Which antigen it targets is not known. Base qualities are not at hand, and no much larger clone is one base apart. The data stem from a study of ipilimumab plus nivolumab after autologous stem cell transplantation (dated by TCRdb to 2020 to 2022). Background on the whole study: A median of 5 ipilimumab doses and about eight nivolumab doses was received by trial patients. The DLBCL cohort included primary refractory and relapsed disease, with 18-month progression-free survival of around 86% and 29% respectively. Patients undergoing autologous transplant for high-risk diffuse large B cell lymphoma, mature T cell lymphoma, or multiple myeloma were enrolled in the trial. The intent-to-treat population of the trial was made up of thirty-five patients. Study-level results and caveats: Per the authors, a biologic rationale for further study of the post-transplant checkpoint inhibition approach was offered by T cell receptor repertoire, regulatory T cell phenotype and gut microbiota profiles. Combined checkpoint inhibition appeared tolerable as post-transplant consolidation, according to the authors' conclusion.

Ipilimumab was given at 1 mg/kg intravenously on day 1 of selected weeks, and checkpoint therapy started 14 to 28 days after autologous transplant. Patients received nivolumab at 3 mg/kg intravenously on day 1 of weeks 1, 4, 7, 10, and every two weeks through week 26. Combined checkpoint inhibition with ipilimumab and nivolumab as consolidation after autologous stem cell transplantation was tested in a Phase Ib clinical trial. Library method: the immunoSEQ multiplex PCR assay. TCRdb limited this immuneACCESS table to in-frame rearrangements with V and J called. A share of clones is missing; checked studies link under half to unresolved V genes, and the rest is unexplained. The sample data list roughly 25,000 clones, and about 86% of these were observed just once. The biggest ten clones account for 4% to 6% of the sample. V was cut back by 0 bases and J by 4 bases, leaving a gap of 12 bases between them. Including the terminal cysteine and phenylalanine, the CDR3 comprises 15 residues. Left in the record is the CDR3 DNA by itself, 45 bases read in frame from the first base. The germline V gene provides CDR1 LGHNA and CDR2 YNFKEQ.

This chain is built from TRBV4-2 and TRBJ1-2; no D gene call is confident. The source of this sequence is a male donor with diffuse large B-cell lymphoma. This specimen was PBMCs, taken in a trial of ipilimumab plus nivolumab as post-transplant consolidation. The CDR3 reads as follows: CASSQEGIGSYGYTF. The DNA sequence is as follows: TGTGCCAGCAGCCAAGAAGGGATTGGGAGCTATGGCTACACCTTC.